One and the same sample provided the 8 T cell receptor beta chains below, sequenced in a study of T cells in localized non-small cell lung cancer. This table comes from immunoSEQ multiplex PCR, and its TCRdb copy is limited to in-frame clones, with some not included. The sample contains approximately 460 clones, less than 30% of which appear only once. The specimen comprised normal lung tissue next to the tumor, sampled before any cancer treatment. The receptor set was obtained from a female donor at least 60 years old with stage II squamous cell lung carcinoma.

The chain uses TRBV28 and TRBJ2-2; TRBD2 matches 7 bases. The CDR3 contains 13 residues. Germline-derived CDR1 and CDR2 are MDHEN and SYDVKM. With 2 bases clipped from V and 6 bases from J, the junction kept 0 bases outside the gene matches. The CDR3 sequence: CASSLGGAGELFF. The CDR3 bases are TGTGCCAGCAGTTTAGGGGGGGCCGGGGAGCTGTTTTTT.

The chain employs TRBV30 and TRBJ1-2; D unclear. Germline V gene sequence: CDR1 GTSNPN, CDR2 SVGIG (reference sequence). V was shortened by 1 base and J by 4 bases, with 16 bases between the two germline ends. The CDR3 totals 15 residues. For the CDR3, the DNA is TGTGCCTGGAGTGGAAGGGTCAGGATTGGCTATGGCTACACCTTC. Its translation: CAWSGRVRIGYGYTF.

The chain combines TRBV6-8 with TRBJ1-1; the D is unclear. The CDR3 is made up of 15 amino acids. Deletions cut 6 bases from V and 4 bases from J, with 18 bases between. CDR1 MNHGY and CDR2 SAAAGT come from the germline V gene. The CDR3 region is CASRDGFGSATEAFF. CDR3 nucleotide sequence: TGTGCCAGCAGGGACGGTTTCGGCTCAGCCACTGAAGCTTTCTTT.

This clone appeared a few times. The genes are TRBV30 and TRBJ2-2, with D perhaps matching TRBD2 (7 bases). CDR1 is GTSNPN, CDR2 SVGIG, per germline (reference sequence). This CDR3 is built from 13 residues. The CDR3 is CARGGLITGELFF. CDR3 DNA sequence: TGTGCACGCGGGGGCCTCATCACCGGGGAGCTGTTTTTT.

Relative to its sample, this clone is medium-sized. This chain uses TRBV11-3 with TRBJ2-2; 7 bases map to TRBD2. From germline, CDR1 is SGHNT and CDR2 YENEEA. The CDR3 has 15 amino acids. The ends lost 3 bases at V and 3 bases at J; junction bases unmatched: 4. The CDR3 is CASSLAGVDTGELFF. DNA for the CDR3: TGTGCCAGCAGCTTGGCGGGGGTGGACACCGGGGAGCTGTTTTTT. The whole variable domain, filled in from reference TRBV11-3 and TRBJ2-2, reads EAGVVQSPRYKIIEKKQPVAFWCNPISGHNTLYWYLQNLGQGPELLIRYENEEAVDDSQLPKDRFSAERLKGVDSTLKIQPAELGDSAVYLCASSLAGVDTGELFFGEGSRLTVL.

This chain links TRBV19 with TRBJ1-1; TRBD1 might be the D (6 bases). The V end was cut by 1 base, the J end by 4 bases, with 13 bases between. The CDR3 runs to 15 residues. Germline CDR1 reads LNHDA; CDR2 reads SQIVND (reference sequence). The CDR3 nucleotides read TGTGCCAGTAGTATAGGGGCAGGGGCCACCACTGAAGCTTTCTTT. Translation: CASSIGAGATTEAFF.

In its sample, this clone was seen a few times. The CDR3 spells CASSPRTGDPTEAFF. DNA of the CDR3: TGTGCCAGCAGTCCCCGGACAGGGGACCCGACTGAAGCTTTCTTT. This chain joins TRBV6-7 and TRBJ1-1, with TRBD1 matching over 9 bases. TRBV6-7 is known as an ORF, though its function is uncertain. The CDR3 runs to 15 residues. Trimming removed 5 bases from V and 5 bases from J; junction bases left unmatched: 9.

The V call is TRBV6-8, the J call TRBJ1-1, with unresolved D. Per the germline V gene, CDR1 is MNHGY and CDR2 is SAAAGT. The CDR3 runs 16 residues. V was shortened by 5 bases and J by 0 bases, with 16 bases between the two germline ends. The CDR3 loop is CASSGDLGIMNTEAFF. DNA of the CDR3: TGTGCCAGCAGTGGAGATCTGGGGATCATGAACACTGAAGCTTTCTTT.